These 13 T cell receptor beta chains originate from one sample sequenced in a study of T cell repertoires in cytomegalovirus infection (dated by TCRdb to between 2018 and 2020). These receptors lack a known antigen. TCRdb names Illumina HiSeq 1500 as the instrument used. The raw public data were reprocessed by TCRdb itself: fastp quality trimming at Q25, MiXCR clonotype calling, in-frame beta chains only. Each CDR3 protein gets just one entry, which takes the most common genes and DNA from the rows behind it. The sample yields 400,000 to 600,000 distinct CDR3 sequences; 42% were counted once. Clones ranked in the top ten supply about 39% of the sample. The sample's treatment or condition label, decoded: in vitro stimulation with specific CMV peptide epitopes to enrich CMV-specific T cells. Source: cultured PBMCs, taken from culture after CMV antigen stimulation. The receptors stem from a human donor in good health (CMV status not recorded). Some clones in this sample may be carry-over from other donors' samples.

There are many counts of this clonotype. The chain employs TRBV7-2 and TRBJ2-3; D unclear. The CDR3 extends over 15 amino acids. Germline CDR1 is SGHTA and CDR2 is FQGNSA. V lost 3 bases and J lost 0, with 10 bases in between. DNA for the CDR3: TGTGCCAGCAGCTTTACGGGCGGTAGCACAGATACGCAGTATTTT. It yields the protein CASSFTGGSTDTQYF. The full variable domain, with the rest looked up from reference TRBV7-2 and TRBJ2-3, is GAGVSQSPSNKVTEKGKDVELRCDPISGHTALYWYRQSLGQGLEFLIYFQGNSAPDKSGLPSDRFSAERTGGSVSTLTIQRTQQEDSAVYLCASSFTGGSTDTQYFGPGTRLTVL.

This clonotype was counted between two and nine times. The rearrangement uses TRBV7-2 and TRBJ2-5; no clear D gene. Per the germline V gene, CDR1 is SGHTA and CDR2 is FQGNSA. This CDR3 region has 13 residues. The germline V and J ends were trimmed by 3 bases and 2 bases, with 7 bases remaining between them. CDR3 protein: CASSLSPQETQYF. DNA for the CDR3: TGTGCCAGCAGCTTGTCCCCTCAAGAGACCCAGTACTTC.

The J gene is TRBJ1-2, the V gene TRBV12-3 or TRBV12-4; D remains unclear. The ends were cut back, 3 bases at V and 6 bases at J, with 8 bases in the middle. The CDR3 sequence is 12 residues long. The CDR3 DNA reads TGTGCCAGCAGTTTCGGACCCCATGGCTACACCTTC. Amino acids: CASSFGPHGYTF.

This clonotype has more than one count but fewer than ten. The gene calls are TRBV12-3 or TRBV12-4 and TRBJ2-2, with TRBD2 matching over 7 bases. Germline trimming cut 8 bases from V and 0 bases from J; bases unmatched to any gene: 0. This CDR3 region has 13 residues. The CDR3 here is CASGRANTGELFF. The CDR3 nucleotides read TGTGCCAGCGGGAGGGCGAACACCGGGGAGCTGTTTTTT.

This clonotype was seen ten or more times. This chain connects TRBV7-8 to TRBJ2-1, with D possibly matching TRBD2 (7 bases). Germline V gene data show CDR1 as SGHVS and CDR2 as FQNEAQ. V shed 0 bases and J shed 0 bases, with 15 bases lying between them. There are 18 residues in the CDR3. The CDR3 DNA reads as TGTGCCAGCAGCTTAGCCAGAGGGGGGGCTCGCTCCTACAATGAGCAGTTCTTC. It specifies CASSLARGGARSYNEQFF.

The chain uses TRBV7-2 and TRBJ2-5; 13 nucleotides agree with TRBD2. The CDR3 covers 16 residues. Per the germline V gene, CDR1 is SGHTA and CDR2 is FQGNSA. The trim removed 2 bases at V and 5 bases at J, leaving 5 bases unmatched. CDR3 residues: CASSLYRTSGGETQYF. In DNA, the CDR3 is TGTGCCAGCAGCTTATATAGGACTAGCGGGGGTGAGACCCAGTACTTC.

This rearrangement joins TRBV14 to TRBJ2-2, with a weak D call TRBD1 (6 bases). The V gene lost 6 bases and the J gene lost 6 bases, with 14 bases spanning the gap. Germline CDR1 reads SGHDN; CDR2 reads FVKESK. CDR3 length: 14 amino acids. The CDR3 sequence is CASSGQGIPGELFF. DNA for the CDR3: TGTGCCAGCAGTGGGCAGGGGATTCCCGGGGAGCTGTTTTTT.

The CDR3 loop reads CASSPDSSGAGEQYF. CDR3 DNA sequence: TGTGCCAGCAGCCCAGACTCTAGCGGGGCCGGCGAGCAGTACTTC. The chain joins TRBV7-9 to TRBJ2-7; TRBD2 matches 9 bases. Germline CDR1 and CDR2: SEHNR and FQNEAQ (reference sequence). CDR3 length equals 15 residues. V was pared by 5 bases and J by 6 bases, with 11 bases of the junction left unmatched.

This clonotype appeared a single time. The chain links TRBV7-9 to TRBJ2-4, with D unresolved. Germline lookup yields CDR1 SEHNR and CDR2 FQNEAQ (reference sequence). The CDR3 length is 15 residues. Trimming removed 2 bases from V and 7 bases from J, with 15 bases in between. CDR3 loop: CASSLYFQGNNIQYF. The CDR3 bases are TGTGCCAGCAGCTTATATTTTCAAGGGAACAACATTCAGTACTTC.

This clonotype has a handful of counts. This rearrangement joins TRBV7-6 to TRBJ2-3; no definite D call. This CDR3 has 18 residues. CDR1 is SGHVS and CDR2 is FNYEAQ in the germline V gene. Trimming took 0 bases from V and 3 from J, leaving 19 bases between them. The CDR3 reads CASSLASFLGSLTDTQYF. For the CDR3, the DNA is TGTGCCAGCAGCTTAGCTTCCTTCTTGGGGTCGCTAACAGATACGCAGTATTTT. The full variable domain, rest sourced from reference TRBV7-6 and TRBJ2-3, is GAGVSQSPRYKVTKRGQDVALRCDPISGHVSLYWYRQALGQGPEFLTYFNYEAQQDKSGLPNDRFSAERPEGSISTLTIQRTEQRDSAMYRCASSLASFLGSLTDTQYFGPGTRLTVL.

This chain's CDR3 is CASSEGYGSNQPQHF. CDR3 in DNA: TGTGCCAGCAGTGAGGGGTACGGTAGCAATCAGCCCCAGCATTTT. The genes are TRBV2 and TRBJ1-5; D uncertain. Germline CDR1 SNHLY, CDR2 FYNNEI. Trimming took 3 bases from V and 0 from J, leaving 9 bases between them. The CDR3 runs 15 residues.

J is TRBJ1-4 and V is TRBV6-1, with 7 bases that match TRBD1. V shed 6 bases and J 5 bases; nucleotides not matched to a gene: 6. Germline lookup yields CDR1 MNHNS and CDR2 SASEGT. The CDR3 runs 14 residues. CDR3 region: CASRMDRRNEKLFF. CDR3 nucleotide sequence: TGTGCCAGCAGGATGGACAGGAGGAATGAAAAACTGTTTTTT.

This rearrangement joins TRBV5-1 to TRBJ2-1, with TRBD2 identical over 12 bases. The V gene's germline CDR1 is SGHRS and CDR2 YFSETQ. V trimming: 7 bases; J trimming: 8 bases; junction bases outside the gene matches: 7. This CDR3 comprises 14 residues. The CDR3 DNA sequence: TGCGCCAGCCCCGCTAGCGGGGGGGCTTATGAGCAGTTCTTC. As protein: CASPASGGAYEQFF. Using reference TRBV5-1 and TRBJ2-1 for the parts outside the CDR3, the full variable domain is KAGVTQTPRYLIKTRGQQVTLSCSPISGHRSVSWYQQTPGQGLQFLFEYFSETQRNKGNFPGRFSGRQFSNSRSEMNVSTLELGDSALYLCASPASGGAYEQFFGPGTRLTVL.